The sequence of this TCR beta chain was determined in a study of T cells in Graves' hyperthyroidism and ophthalmopathy. On the study more broadly: Peripheral blood sampling occurred at initial diagnosis, before any treatment. General study findings and limits: Among thyroid clonotypes expanded above 0.001, most also appeared in blood.

This clonotype was seen many times. Antigen unknown. Regions amplified from RNA transcripts were the TCR beta CDR3 regions. HTBI primers were the set used in a first-round RT-PCR of the TCR CDR3. TCRdb re-called the multiplex PCR reads through MiXCR, storing one row per CDR3 protein. The sample shows about 560,000 distinct CDR3 sequences, less than 15% of them seen only once. The CDR3 sequence is 14 residues long. The germline V and J ends were trimmed by 5 bases and 6 bases, with 13 bases remaining between them. Germline values: CDR1 SGHTA, CDR2 FQGTGA. The receptor was isolated from a woman in her 40s with Graves' hyperthyroidism. The chain uses TRBV7-3 and TRBJ2-2; tentatively, D is TRBD1 or TRBD2 (5 bases each). The sequencing input was blood. The CDR3 reads CASSRDGVAGELFF. For the CDR3, the DNA is TGTGCCAGCAGCAGGGACGGGGTTGCCGGGGAGCTGTTTTTT.